A selection of T cell receptor beta chains follows, all from one sample in a study of OX40 agonist ivuxolimab in advanced cancers. TCRdb's table, derived via immunoSEQ multiplex PCR, lists solely in-frame clones and lacks some. The sample lists roughly 76,000 clones, 80% to 90% seen once, with 3.5% to 5% in the top ten. The source material was CD4+ or CD8+ T cells sorted from blood, sampled in a trial of the OX40 agonist ivuxolimab. These receptors all stem from an adult with an advanced solid tumor such as melanoma, head and neck, liver or kidney cancer. The CDR3 runs from the conserved cysteine through the conserved F or W. The order of the fields is J gene, D gene, clone size, V gene, CDR3 protein, CDR3 DNA. D genes are given only for firm matches. Part of the rows lack a size; the others show once, few, many or a class for expanded clones.

j_call: TRBJ1-2; d_call: TRBD1; clone_size: -; v_call: TRBV10-3; cdr3_aa: CAIRPGQGASSDGYTF; cdr3_nt: TGTGCCATCAGGCCGGGACAGGGGGCCTCTTCGGATGGCTACACCTTC
j_call: TRBJ2-6; d_call: -; clone_size: -; v_call: TRBV6-1; cdr3_aa: CASSGQNSGANVLTF; cdr3_nt: TGTGCCAGCAGTGGACAGAACTCTGGGGCCAACGTCCTGACTTTC
j_call: TRBJ1-2; d_call: -; clone_size: -; v_call: TRBV4-1; cdr3_aa: CASSHPRTQGYTF; cdr3_nt: TGCGCCAGCAGCCACCCTCGGACGCAAGGCTACACCTTC
j_call: TRBJ1-1; d_call: -; clone_size: few; v_call: TRBV6-5; cdr3_aa: CASWGRGPNTEAFF; cdr3_nt: TGTGCCAGCTGGGGCAGGGGCCCGAACACTGAAGCTTTCTTT
j_call: TRBJ2-2; d_call: -; clone_size: -; v_call: TRBV27; cdr3_aa: CASSPGPGYTGELFF; cdr3_nt: TGTGCCAGCAGCCCTGGTCCTGGGTACACCGGGGAGCTGTTTTTT
j_call: TRBJ2-3; d_call: TRBD2; clone_size: -; v_call: TRBV6-1; cdr3_aa: CASRERAGGTDTQYF; cdr3_nt: TGTGCCAGCAGGGAAAGGGCCGGGGGGACAGATACGCAGTATTTT
j_call: TRBJ2-2; d_call: TRBD2; clone_size: once; v_call: TRBV6-1; cdr3_aa: CASRTSGSATGELFF; cdr3_nt: TGTGCCAGCAGGACTAGCGGGAGTGCCACCGGGGAGCTGTTTTTT
j_call: TRBJ2-7; d_call: TRBD1; clone_size: -; v_call: TRBV11-2; cdr3_aa: CASSLDLGQGVYEQYF; cdr3_nt: TGTGCCAGCAGCTTAGATTTGGGACAGGGAGTCTACGAGCAGTACTTC
j_call: TRBJ2-3; d_call: TRBD1; clone_size: -; v_call: TRBV7-9; cdr3_aa: CASSLARGQAFTDTQYF; cdr3_nt: TGTGCCAGCAGCTTAGCGCGGGGACAGGCATTCACAGATACGCAGTATTTT
j_call: TRBJ2-7; d_call: -; clone_size: -; v_call: TRBV6-1; cdr3_aa: CASSDPFPYEQYF; cdr3_nt: TGTGCCAGCAGTGACCCTTTTCCCTACGAGCAGTACTTC
j_call: TRBJ1-1; d_call: -; clone_size: -; v_call: TRBV25-1; cdr3_aa: CASSEVGGMNTEAFF; cdr3_nt: TGTGCCAGCAGTGAGGTGGGGGGAATGAACACTGAAGCTTTCTTT
j_call: TRBJ2-7; d_call: -; clone_size: many; v_call: TRBV6-1; cdr3_aa: CASSERHLSYEQYF; cdr3_nt: TGTGCCAGCAGTGAACGACACCTCTCCTACGAGCAGTACTTC
j_call: TRBJ1-3; d_call: TRBD1; clone_size: -; v_call: TRBV6-5; cdr3_aa: CASSPRTGGNTIYF; cdr3_nt: TGTGCCAGCAGCCCCCGGACAGGGGGAAACACCATATATTTT
j_call: TRBJ1-3; d_call: -; clone_size: -; v_call: TRBV19; cdr3_aa: CASSAQAVGNTIYF; cdr3_nt: TGTGCCAGTAGCGCTCAGGCGGTCGGAAACACCATATATTTT
j_call: TRBJ1-2; d_call: -; clone_size: -; v_call: TRBV5-1; cdr3_aa: CASSTQVQVGYTF; cdr3_nt: TGCGCCAGCAGCACACAAGTCCAGGTTGGCTACACCTTC
j_call: TRBJ2-7; d_call: -; clone_size: -; v_call: TRBV18; cdr3_aa: CASSPFVREDYYYEQYF; cdr3_nt: TGTGCCAGCTCCCCGTTCGTAAGGGAAGATTACTACTACGAGCAGTACTTC
j_call: TRBJ1-1; d_call: -; clone_size: -; v_call: TRBV6-6; cdr3_aa: CASSYSSYTEAFF; cdr3_nt: TGTGCCAGCAGTTACTCCAGTTACACTGAAGCTTTCTTT
j_call: TRBJ2-1; d_call: -; clone_size: -; v_call: TRBV29-1; cdr3_aa: CSLGGRFSYNEQFF; cdr3_nt: TGCAGCCTCGGGGGCCGATTTTCCTACAATGAGCAGTTCTTC
j_call: TRBJ2-7; d_call: -; clone_size: -; v_call: TRBV18; cdr3_aa: CASSPPYEQYF; cdr3_nt: TGTGCCAGCTCACCACCCTACGAGCAGTACTTC
j_call: TRBJ2-7; d_call: TRBD2; clone_size: -; v_call: TRBV6-1; cdr3_aa: CASTPEGRDYEQYF; cdr3_nt: TGTGCCAGCACCCCTGAAGGGAGGGATTACGAGCAGTACTTC
j_call: TRBJ2-1; d_call: -; clone_size: once; v_call: TRBV9; cdr3_aa: CASSVAREGNEQFF; cdr3_nt: TGTGCCAGCAGCGTAGCCAGGGAAGGGAATGAGCAGTTCTTC
j_call: TRBJ2-2; d_call: -; clone_size: once; v_call: TRBV5-1; cdr3_aa: CASSLPLTGFPPNTGELFF; cdr3_nt: TGCGCCAGCAGCTTGCCCCTCACAGGGTTCCCCCCGAACACCGGGGAGCTGTTTTTT
j_call: TRBJ2-4; d_call: -; clone_size: -; v_call: TRBV4-1; cdr3_aa: CASSQGLQGGENIQYF; cdr3_nt: TGCGCCAGCAGCCAGGGGCTTCAGGGGGGGGAAAACATTCAGTACTTC
j_call: TRBJ1-1; d_call: -; clone_size: -; v_call: TRBV25-1; cdr3_aa: CASRETANTEAFF; cdr3_nt: TGTGCCAGCAGAGAGACGGCGAACACTGAAGCTTTCTTT
j_call: TRBJ1-6; d_call: -; clone_size: -; v_call: TRBV5-1; cdr3_aa: CASKWRVDYNSPLHF; cdr3_nt: TGCGCCAGCAAATGGAGGGTCGACTATAATTCACCCCTCCACTTT
j_call: TRBJ1-1; d_call: -; clone_size: -; v_call: TRBV6-4; cdr3_aa: CASSDPHKNTEAFF; cdr3_nt: TGTGCCAGCAGTGACCCTCACAAGAACACTGAAGCTTTCTTT
j_call: TRBJ2-2; d_call: -; clone_size: -; v_call: TRBV7-3; cdr3_aa: CASSLISAAGELFF; cdr3_nt: TGTGCCAGCAGCTTAATCAGCGCGGCCGGGGAGCTGTTTTTT
j_call: TRBJ2-7; d_call: TRBD2; clone_size: few; v_call: TRBV11-3; cdr3_aa: CASSLVAGAYEQYF; cdr3_nt: TGTGCCAGCAGCTTAGTAGCGGGAGCTTACGAGCAGTACTTC
j_call: TRBJ1-1; d_call: -; clone_size: -; v_call: TRBV5-5; cdr3_aa: CASSLRPGGGNTEAFF; cdr3_nt: TGTGCCAGCAGCTTGCGCCCTGGGGGTGGTAACACTGAAGCTTTCTTT
j_call: TRBJ2-1; d_call: TRBD2; clone_size: -; v_call: TRBV5-1; cdr3_aa: CASSPFREGGNEQFF; cdr3_nt: TGCGCCAGCAGCCCATTTCGGGAGGGGGGCAATGAGCAGTTCTTC
j_call: TRBJ1-2; d_call: -; clone_size: -; v_call: TRBV2; cdr3_aa: CASSTRQASNYGYTF; cdr3_nt: TGTGCCAGCAGTACCAGGCAGGCTTCTAACTATGGCTACACCTTC
j_call: TRBJ2-2; d_call: TRBD1; clone_size: -; v_call: TRBV7-8; cdr3_aa: CASSQGYTGAVGELFF; cdr3_nt: TGTGCCAGCAGCCAAGGGTATACAGGGGCAGTCGGGGAGCTGTTTTTT
j_call: TRBJ2-2; d_call: -; clone_size: -; v_call: TRBV14; cdr3_aa: CASSPGTPNTGELFF; cdr3_nt: TGTGCCAGCAGCCCCGGGACGCCGAACACCGGGGAGCTGTTTTTT
j_call: TRBJ1-3; d_call: -; clone_size: -; v_call: TRBV10-3; cdr3_aa: CAIRLGGANSGNTIYF; cdr3_nt: TGTGCCATCAGACTGGGAGGGGCCAACTCTGGAAACACCATATATTTT
j_call: TRBJ1-2; d_call: TRBD1; clone_size: -; v_call: TRBV5-1; cdr3_aa: CASSFGQVDYGYTF; cdr3_nt: TGCGCCAGCAGCTTTGGACAGGTCGACTATGGCTACACCTTC
j_call: TRBJ2-7; d_call: -; clone_size: -; v_call: TRBV5-1; cdr3_aa: CASSSAAAGSSEQYF; cdr3_nt: TGCGCCAGCAGCTCGGCTGCGGCGGGGTCCAGCGAGCAGTACTTC
j_call: TRBJ2-3; d_call: -; clone_size: -; v_call: TRBV30; cdr3_aa: CAWSIIQGETQYF; cdr3_nt: TGTGCCTGGAGCATCATCCAGGGCGAGACGCAGTATTTT
j_call: TRBJ2-7; d_call: -; clone_size: -; v_call: TRBV10-3; cdr3_aa: CAISPGDPNSYEQYF; cdr3_nt: TGTGCCATCAGTCCCGGCGACCCCAATTCCTACGAGCAGTACTTC
j_call: TRBJ2-1; d_call: TRBD2; clone_size: -; v_call: TRBV6-6; cdr3_aa: CASSTQREGYNEQFF; cdr3_nt: TGTGCCAGCAGCACCCAGCGGGAGGGCTACAATGAGCAGTTCTTC
j_call: TRBJ1-3; d_call: -; clone_size: -; v_call: TRBV2; cdr3_aa: CASSEQPRAGNTIYF; cdr3_nt: TGTGCCAGCAGTGAACAGCCCAGGGCTGGAAACACCATATATTTT
j_call: TRBJ2-1; d_call: -; clone_size: -; v_call: TRBV19; cdr3_aa: CASSMGGSYNEQFF; cdr3_nt: TGTGCCAGTAGTATGGGCGGCTCCTACAATGAGCAGTTCTTC
j_call: TRBJ2-7; d_call: -; clone_size: -; v_call: TRBV7-2; cdr3_aa: CASSLIGASSYEQYF; cdr3_nt: TGTGCCAGCAGCTTAATAGGGGCAAGCTCCTACGAGCAGTACTTC
j_call: TRBJ2-7; d_call: -; clone_size: -; v_call: TRBV10-3; cdr3_aa: CAISKADEQYF; cdr3_nt: TGTGCCATCTCGAAGGCCGACGAGCAGTACTTC
j_call: TRBJ2-5; d_call: -; clone_size: -; v_call: TRBV2; cdr3_aa: CASSGPRPAQETQYF; cdr3_nt: TGTGCCAGCAGTGGCCCGAGGCCCGCACAAGAGACCCAGTACTTC
j_call: TRBJ2-7; d_call: TRBD2; clone_size: -; v_call: TRBV18; cdr3_aa: CASSTSPSAPAGGDSGEQYF; cdr3_nt: TGTGCCAGCTCAACATCCCCGTCGGCACCAGCGGGAGGGGATTCCGGCGAGCAGTACTTC
j_call: TRBJ1-1; d_call: -; clone_size: -; v_call: TRBV29-1; cdr3_aa: CSVERSPGRTEAFF; cdr3_nt: TGCAGCGTTGAAAGGTCGCCAGGGAGGACTGAAGCTTTCTTT
j_call: TRBJ1-2; d_call: -; clone_size: once; v_call: TRBV27; cdr3_aa: CASSLGFYGYTF; cdr3_nt: TGTGCCAGCAGTTTAGGGTTTTATGGCTACACCTTC
j_call: TRBJ2-7; d_call: TRBD1; clone_size: few; v_call: TRBV28; cdr3_aa: CASTTGGQGAYEQYF; cdr3_nt: TGTGCCAGCACCACAGGTGGACAGGGGGCCTACGAGCAGTACTTC
j_call: TRBJ2-2; d_call: TRBD1; clone_size: -; v_call: TRBV7-9; cdr3_aa: CASSRDSRNTGELFF; cdr3_nt: TGTGCCAGCAGTCGGGACAGTCGAAACACCGGGGAGCTGTTTTTT
j_call: TRBJ1-4; d_call: TRBD1; clone_size: few; v_call: TRBV27; cdr3_aa: CASRVLQGDEKLFF; cdr3_nt: TGTGCCAGCAGGGTCTTGCAGGGGGATGAAAAACTGTTTTTT